The T cell receptor (beta chain) under discussion was sequenced for a study of shared T cell receptors in the human thymus. The length of the CDR3 is 12 residues. In germline, CDR1 is SEHNR, CDR2 FQNEAQ (reference sequence). V was trimmed by 5 bases and J by 3 bases, leaving 7 bases between them. Some clones are missing from TCRdb's copy, which holds only in-frame ones; the method was immunoSEQ multiplex PCR. The sample has 700,000 or so clones, approximately 85% seen once. This sample was shared with a second study, whose subject was human thymus T cells. Per that study: Resected material from corrective heart surgery provided the thymus tissue analysed. Gene usage for V and J segments appeared biased in thymic and blood repertoires. Thymic repertoires of unrelated individuals were reported in related research to overlap highly.

The sequence came from a girl less than two years old with a congenital heart defect. This sequence joins TRBV7-9 and TRBJ1-2; no definite D call. Sample: thymocytes. The CDR3 here is CASSPGDYGYTF. CDR3 bases: TGTGCCAGCAGCCCCGGAGACTATGGCTACACCTTC.